This T cell receptor (beta chain) derives from a study of CD8 T cells in Susac syndrome. Germline V gene data show CDR1 as DFQATT and CDR2 as SNEGSKA (reference sequence). The CDR3 runs 18 residues. With V trimmed by 1 base and J by 3 bases, 11 bases remained unmatched. With random hexamers, roughly 0.5 to 1 ug RNA was reverse transcribed. Multiplex immunoSEQ PCR targeted 54 Vbeta and 13 Jbeta TCR beta segments. From the immunoSEQ multiplex PCR reads, TCRdb called clonotypes with MiXCR, one entry per CDR3 protein. The sample yields around 180,000 distinct CDR3 sequences, approximately 95% seen once. Sequencing of TCR beta, carried out with a high-throughput approach, was applied to CD8+ and CD4+ T cells from the blood. The multiple sclerosis controls consisted of treatment-naive patients with relapsing-remitting disease, either stable or active.

The sequence was collected from a human donor with multiple sclerosis. The specimen was CD8+ T cells from PBMCs. The chain couples TRBV20-1 to TRBJ2-1; TRBD2 matches at 11 bases. As DNA, the CDR3 is TGCAGTGCTAGAGTGTCACTAGCGGGAGCCCCAGTCTACAATGAGCAGTTCTTC. Its protein is CSARVSLAGAPVYNEQFF.